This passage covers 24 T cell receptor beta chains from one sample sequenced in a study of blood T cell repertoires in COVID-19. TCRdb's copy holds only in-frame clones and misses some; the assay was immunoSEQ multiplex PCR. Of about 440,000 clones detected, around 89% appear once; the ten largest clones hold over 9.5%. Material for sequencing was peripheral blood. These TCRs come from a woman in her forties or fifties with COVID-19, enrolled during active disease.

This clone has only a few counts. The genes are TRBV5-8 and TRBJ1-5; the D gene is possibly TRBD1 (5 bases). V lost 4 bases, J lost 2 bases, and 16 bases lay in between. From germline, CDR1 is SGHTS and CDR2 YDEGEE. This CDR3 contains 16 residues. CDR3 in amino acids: CASSLRHWGGNQPQHF. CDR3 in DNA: TGTGCCAGCAGCCTCCGACACTGGGGGGGCAATCAGCCCCAGCATTTT.

The CDR3, as DNA: TGTGCCAGCAGCCGGGACAGGGGAACTGAAGCTTTCTTT. It yields the protein CASSRDRGTEAFF. The chain joins TRBV7-9 to TRBJ1-1; 10 bases agree with TRBD1. The junction had 2 bases not matched to a gene; V was cut back by 5 bases and J by 5 bases. The CDR3 is 13 amino acids. Germline V gene lookup returns CDR1 SEHNR and CDR2 FQNEAQ (reference sequence).

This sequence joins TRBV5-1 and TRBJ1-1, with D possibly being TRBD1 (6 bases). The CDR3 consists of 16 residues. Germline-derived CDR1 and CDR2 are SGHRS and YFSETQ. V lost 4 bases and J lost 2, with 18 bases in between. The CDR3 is CASSDLSRGQNTEAFF. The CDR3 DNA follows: TGCGCCAGCAGCGATTTGAGCAGGGGCCAAAACACTGAAGCTTTCTTT.

The CDR3 here is CASSSGGGNTIYF. The CDR3 nucleotides are TGTGCCAGCAGTTCAGGCGGGGGAAACACCATATATTTT. The chain couples TRBV12-3 or TRBV12-4 to TRBJ1-3, with D unresolved. V was shortened by 4 bases and J by 4 bases, with 8 bases between the two germline ends. The CDR3 totals 13 residues.

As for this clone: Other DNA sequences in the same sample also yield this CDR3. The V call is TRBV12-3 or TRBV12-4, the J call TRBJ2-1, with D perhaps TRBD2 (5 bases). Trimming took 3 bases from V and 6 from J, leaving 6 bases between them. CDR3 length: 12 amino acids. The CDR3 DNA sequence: TGTGCCAGCAGTTTCGGAGGCAATGAGCAGTTCTTC. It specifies CASSFGGNEQFF.

The CDR3, as DNA: TGTGCCAGCAGTTTGCCCCTCTCCGGGGAGACCCAGTACTTC. It encodes CASSLPLSGETQYF. The V and J genes are TRBV28 and TRBJ2-5; D gene uncertain. Germline CDR1 reads MDHEN; CDR2 reads SYDVKM. V was shortened by 3 bases and J by 5 bases, with 13 bases between the two germline ends. The CDR3 sequence is 14 residues long.

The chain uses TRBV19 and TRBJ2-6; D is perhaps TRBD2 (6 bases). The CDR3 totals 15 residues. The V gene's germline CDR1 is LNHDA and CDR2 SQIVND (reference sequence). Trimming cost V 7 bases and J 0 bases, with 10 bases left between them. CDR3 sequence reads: CASTEGGSGANVLTF. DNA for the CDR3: TGTGCCAGTACGGAGGGAGGCTCTGGGGCCAACGTCCTGACTTTC.

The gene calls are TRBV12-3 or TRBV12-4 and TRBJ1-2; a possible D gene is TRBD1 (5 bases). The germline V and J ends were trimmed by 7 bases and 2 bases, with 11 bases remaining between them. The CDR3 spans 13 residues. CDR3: CASTYRGNYGYTF. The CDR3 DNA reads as TGTGCCAGCACTTACCGGGGGAACTATGGCTACACCTTC.

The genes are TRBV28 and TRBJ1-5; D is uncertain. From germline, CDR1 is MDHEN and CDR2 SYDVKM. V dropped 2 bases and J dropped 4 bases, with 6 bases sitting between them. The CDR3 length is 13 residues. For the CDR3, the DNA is TGTGCCAGCAGTTTAGGGCAGAATCAGCCCCAGCATTTT. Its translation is CASSLGQNQPQHF.

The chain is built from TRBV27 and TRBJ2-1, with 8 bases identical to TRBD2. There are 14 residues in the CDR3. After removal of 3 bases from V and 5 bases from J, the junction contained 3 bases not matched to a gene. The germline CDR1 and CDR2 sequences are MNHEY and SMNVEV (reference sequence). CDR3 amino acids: CASSFLSGNNEQFF. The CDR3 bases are TGTGCCAGCAGTTTTCTTAGCGGGAACAATGAGCAGTTCTTC.

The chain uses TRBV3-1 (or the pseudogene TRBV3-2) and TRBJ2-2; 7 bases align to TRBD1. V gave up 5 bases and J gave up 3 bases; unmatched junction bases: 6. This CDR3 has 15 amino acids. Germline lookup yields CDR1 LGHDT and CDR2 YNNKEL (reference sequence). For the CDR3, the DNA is TGTGCCAGCAGCTTAGGGGGCGCGGACACCGGGGAGCTGTTTTTT. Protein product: CASSLGGADTGELFF.

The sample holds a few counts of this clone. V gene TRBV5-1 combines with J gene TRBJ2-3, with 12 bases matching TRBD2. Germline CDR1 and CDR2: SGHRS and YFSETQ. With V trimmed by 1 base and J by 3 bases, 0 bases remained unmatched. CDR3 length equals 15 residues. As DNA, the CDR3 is TGCGCCAGCAGCTTGACTAGCGGGGGGACAGATACGCAGTATTTT. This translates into CASSLTSGGTDTQYF. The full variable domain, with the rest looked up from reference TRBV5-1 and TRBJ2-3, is KAGVTQTPRYLIKTRGQQVTLSCSPISGHRSVSWYQQTPGQGLQFLFEYFSETQRNKGNFPGRFSGRQFSNSRSEMNVSTLELGDSALYLCASSLTSGGTDTQYFGPGTRLTVL.

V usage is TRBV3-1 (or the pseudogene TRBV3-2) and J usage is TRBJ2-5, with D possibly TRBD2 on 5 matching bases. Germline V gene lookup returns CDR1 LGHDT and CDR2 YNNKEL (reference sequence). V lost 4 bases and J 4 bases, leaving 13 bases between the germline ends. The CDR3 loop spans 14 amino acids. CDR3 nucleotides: TGTGCCAGCAGCCCGGTAAATCGGGGAGAGACCCAGTACTTC. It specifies CASSPVNRGETQYF.

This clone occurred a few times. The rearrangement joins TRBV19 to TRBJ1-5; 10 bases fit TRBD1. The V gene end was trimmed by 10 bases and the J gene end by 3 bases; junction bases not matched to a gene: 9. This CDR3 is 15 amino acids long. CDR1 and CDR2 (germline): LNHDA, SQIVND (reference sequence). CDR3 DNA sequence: TGTGCCACATCCGGGACAGGGGACTCCAATCAGCCCCAGCATTTT. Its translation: CATSGTGDSNQPQHF. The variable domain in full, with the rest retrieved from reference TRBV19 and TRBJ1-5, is DGGITQSPKYLFRKEGQNVTLSCEQNLNHDAMYWYRQDPGQGLRLIYYSQIVNDFQKGDIAEGYSVSREKKESFPLTVTSAQKNPTAFYLCATSGTGDSNQPQHFGDGTRLSIL.

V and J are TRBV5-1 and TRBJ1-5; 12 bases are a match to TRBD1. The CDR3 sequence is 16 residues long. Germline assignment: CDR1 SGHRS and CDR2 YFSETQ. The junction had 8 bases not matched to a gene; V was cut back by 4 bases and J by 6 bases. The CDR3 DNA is TGCGCCAGCAGCGCGGGCGGGACAGGGGGCAGTCAGCCCCAGCATTTT. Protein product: CASSAGGTGGSQPQHF.

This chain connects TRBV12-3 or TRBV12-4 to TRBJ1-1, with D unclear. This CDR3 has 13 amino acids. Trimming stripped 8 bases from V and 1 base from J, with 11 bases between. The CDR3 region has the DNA TGTGCCAGCCGGGCGGGTGAGAACACTGAAGCTTTCTTT. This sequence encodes CASRAGENTEAFF.

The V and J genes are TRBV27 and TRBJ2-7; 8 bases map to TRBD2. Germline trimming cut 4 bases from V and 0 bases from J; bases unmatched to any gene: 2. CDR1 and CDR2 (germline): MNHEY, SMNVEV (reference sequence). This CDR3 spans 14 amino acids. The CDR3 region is CASSSLAASYEQYF. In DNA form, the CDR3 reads TGTGCCAGCAGTTCACTAGCGGCCTCCTACGAGCAGTACTTC.

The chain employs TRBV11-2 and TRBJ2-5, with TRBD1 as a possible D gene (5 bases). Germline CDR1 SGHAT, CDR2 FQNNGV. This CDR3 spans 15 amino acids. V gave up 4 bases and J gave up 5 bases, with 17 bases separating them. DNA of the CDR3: TGTGCCAGCAGCTCCCACTATGGGGCCCGGGAGACCCAGTACTTC. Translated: CASSSHYGARETQYF.

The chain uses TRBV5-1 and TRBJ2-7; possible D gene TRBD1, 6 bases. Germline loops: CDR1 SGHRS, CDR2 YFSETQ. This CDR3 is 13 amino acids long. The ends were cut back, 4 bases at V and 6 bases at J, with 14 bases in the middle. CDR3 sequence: CASSMGRTVEQYF. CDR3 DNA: TGCGCCAGCAGCATGGGACGGACAGTCGAGCAGTACTTC.

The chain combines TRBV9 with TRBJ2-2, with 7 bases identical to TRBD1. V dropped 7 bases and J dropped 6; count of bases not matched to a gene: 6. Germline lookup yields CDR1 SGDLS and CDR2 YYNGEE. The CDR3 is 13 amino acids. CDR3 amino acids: CASGKDRAGELFF. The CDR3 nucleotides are TGTGCCAGCGGAAAAGACAGGGCCGGGGAGCTGTTTTTT.

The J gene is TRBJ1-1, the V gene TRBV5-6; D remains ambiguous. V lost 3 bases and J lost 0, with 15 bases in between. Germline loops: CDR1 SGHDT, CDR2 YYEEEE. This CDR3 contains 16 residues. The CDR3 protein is CASSSPHLEMNTEAFF. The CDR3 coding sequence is TGTGCCAGCAGCTCCCCACACCTTGAAATGAACACTGAAGCTTTCTTT.

CDR3: CATSSPGSSGANVLTF. In DNA, the CDR3 is TGTGCCACCAGCTCCCCAGGGTCTTCTGGGGCCAACGTCCTGACTTTC. This chain connects TRBV15 to TRBJ2-6; possible D gene TRBD1, 5 bases. Germline assignment: CDR1 LNHNV and CDR2 YYDKDF (reference sequence). V gave up 5 bases and J gave up 1 base, with 12 bases separating them. This CDR3 contains 16 residues.

This CDR3 reads CASSWADPRGKEAFF. Written as DNA, the CDR3 is TGTGCCAGCAGTTGGGCAGATCCAAGGGGGAAAGAAGCTTTCTTT. The J gene is TRBJ1-1, the V gene TRBV27, with a tentative D call TRBD1 (6 bases). CDR1 is MNHEY, CDR2 SMNVEV, per germline (reference sequence). The V end lost 4 bases, the J end lost 8 bases, and 20 bases lay between the germline ends. The CDR3 totals 15 residues.

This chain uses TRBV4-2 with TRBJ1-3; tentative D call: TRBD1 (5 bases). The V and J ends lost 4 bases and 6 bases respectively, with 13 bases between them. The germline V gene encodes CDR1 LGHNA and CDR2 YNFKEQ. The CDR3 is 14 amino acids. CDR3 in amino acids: CASSPRQNQNTIYF. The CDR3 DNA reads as TGTGCCAGCAGCCCCCGACAGAACCAAAACACCATATATTTT.